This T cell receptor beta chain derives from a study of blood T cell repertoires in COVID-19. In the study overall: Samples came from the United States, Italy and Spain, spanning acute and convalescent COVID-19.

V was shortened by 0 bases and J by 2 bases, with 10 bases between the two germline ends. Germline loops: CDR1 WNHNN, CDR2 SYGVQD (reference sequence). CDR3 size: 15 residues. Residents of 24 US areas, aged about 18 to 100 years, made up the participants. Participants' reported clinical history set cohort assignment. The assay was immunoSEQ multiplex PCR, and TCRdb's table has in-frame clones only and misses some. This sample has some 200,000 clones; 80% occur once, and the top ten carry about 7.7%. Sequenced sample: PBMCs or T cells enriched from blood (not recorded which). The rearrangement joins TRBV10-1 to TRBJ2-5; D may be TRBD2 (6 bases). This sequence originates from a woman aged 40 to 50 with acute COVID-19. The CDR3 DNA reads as TGCGCCAGCAGTGAGTCGCGGGGTACGCAAGAGACCCAGTACTTC. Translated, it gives CASSESRGTQETQYF.